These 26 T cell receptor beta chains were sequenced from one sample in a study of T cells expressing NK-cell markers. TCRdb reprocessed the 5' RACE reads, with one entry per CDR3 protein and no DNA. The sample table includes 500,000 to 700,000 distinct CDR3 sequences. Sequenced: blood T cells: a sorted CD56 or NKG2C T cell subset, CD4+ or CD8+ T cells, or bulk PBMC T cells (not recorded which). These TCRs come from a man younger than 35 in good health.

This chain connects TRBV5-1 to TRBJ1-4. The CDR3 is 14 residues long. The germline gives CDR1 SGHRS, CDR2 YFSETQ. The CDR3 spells CASSLTLDKEKLFF. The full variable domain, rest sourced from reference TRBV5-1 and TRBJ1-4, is KAGVTQTPRYLIKTRGQQVTLSCSPISGHRSVSWYQQTPGQGLQFLFEYFSETQRNKGNFPGRFSGRQFSNSRSEMNVSTLELGDSALYLCASSLTLDKEKLFFGSGTQLSVL.

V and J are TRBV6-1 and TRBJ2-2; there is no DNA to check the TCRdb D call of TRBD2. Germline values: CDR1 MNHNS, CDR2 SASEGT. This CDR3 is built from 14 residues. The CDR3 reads CASTEDLNTGELFF.

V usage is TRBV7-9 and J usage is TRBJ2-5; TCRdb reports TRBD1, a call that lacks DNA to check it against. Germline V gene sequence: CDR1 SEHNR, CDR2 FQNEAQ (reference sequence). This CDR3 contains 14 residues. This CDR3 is CASSLVSGAETQYF.

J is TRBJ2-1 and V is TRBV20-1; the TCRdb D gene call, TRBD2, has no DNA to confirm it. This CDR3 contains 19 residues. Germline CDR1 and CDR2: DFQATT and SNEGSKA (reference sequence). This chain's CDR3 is CSALTRDSNIAGGPNEQFF.

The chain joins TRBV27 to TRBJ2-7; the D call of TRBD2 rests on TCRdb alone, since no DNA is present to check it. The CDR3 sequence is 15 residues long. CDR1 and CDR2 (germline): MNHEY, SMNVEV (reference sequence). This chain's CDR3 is CASSLDLGTSYEQYF.

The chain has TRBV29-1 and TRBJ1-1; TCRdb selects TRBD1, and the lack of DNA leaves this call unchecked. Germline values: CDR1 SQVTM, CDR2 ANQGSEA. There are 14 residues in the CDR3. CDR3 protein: CSVQGRLLNTEAFF.

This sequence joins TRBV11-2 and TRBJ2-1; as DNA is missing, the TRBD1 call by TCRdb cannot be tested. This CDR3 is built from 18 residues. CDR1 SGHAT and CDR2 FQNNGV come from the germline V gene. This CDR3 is CASSLGYRGASSYNEQFF.

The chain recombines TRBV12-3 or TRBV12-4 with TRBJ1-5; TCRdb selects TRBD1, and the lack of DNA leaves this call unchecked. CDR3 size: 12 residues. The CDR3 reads CASCPGGQPQHF.

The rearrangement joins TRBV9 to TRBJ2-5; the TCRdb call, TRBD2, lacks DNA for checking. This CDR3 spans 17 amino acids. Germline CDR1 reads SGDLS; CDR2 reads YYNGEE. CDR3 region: CASSAGTSGRAKETQYF.

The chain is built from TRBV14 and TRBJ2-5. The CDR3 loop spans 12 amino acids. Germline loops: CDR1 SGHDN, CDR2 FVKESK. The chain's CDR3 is CASSRAEETQYF. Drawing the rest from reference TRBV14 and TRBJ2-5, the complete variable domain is EAGVTQFPSHSVIEKGQTVTLRCDPISGHDNLYWYRRVMGKEIKFLLHFVKESKQDESGMPNNRFLAERTGGTYSTLKVQPAELEDSGVYFCASSRAEETQYFGPGTRLLVL.

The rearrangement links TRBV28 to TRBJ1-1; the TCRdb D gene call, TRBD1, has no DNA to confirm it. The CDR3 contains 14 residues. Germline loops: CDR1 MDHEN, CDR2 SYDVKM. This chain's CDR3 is CASKPAGGTTEAFF.

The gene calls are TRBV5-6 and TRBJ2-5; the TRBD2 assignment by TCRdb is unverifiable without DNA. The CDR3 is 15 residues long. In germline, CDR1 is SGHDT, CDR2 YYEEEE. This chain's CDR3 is CASSLVSRTQETQYF.

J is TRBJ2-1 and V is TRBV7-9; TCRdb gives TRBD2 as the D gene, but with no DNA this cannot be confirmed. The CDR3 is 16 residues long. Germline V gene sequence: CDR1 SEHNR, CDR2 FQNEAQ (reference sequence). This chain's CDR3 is CASSAPTSGIGNEQFF.

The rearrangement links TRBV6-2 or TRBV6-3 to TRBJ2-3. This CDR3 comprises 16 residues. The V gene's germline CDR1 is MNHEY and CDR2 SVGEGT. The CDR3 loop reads CASSYIPALPTDTQYF.

Here the CDR3 reads CSVERGLAGNNEQFF. The genes are TRBV29-1 and TRBJ2-1; TCRdb calls TRBD2, which cannot be checked without DNA. The CDR3 sequence is 15 residues long. The germline V gene has CDR1 SQVTM and CDR2 ANQGSEA.

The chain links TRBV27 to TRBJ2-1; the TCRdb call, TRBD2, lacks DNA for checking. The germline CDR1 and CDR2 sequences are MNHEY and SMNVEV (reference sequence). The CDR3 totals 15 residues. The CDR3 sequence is CASSLLPTSSNEQFF.

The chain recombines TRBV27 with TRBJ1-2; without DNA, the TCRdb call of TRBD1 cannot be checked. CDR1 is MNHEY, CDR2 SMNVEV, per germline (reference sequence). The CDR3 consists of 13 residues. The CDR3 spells CASSFPGQEGYTF.

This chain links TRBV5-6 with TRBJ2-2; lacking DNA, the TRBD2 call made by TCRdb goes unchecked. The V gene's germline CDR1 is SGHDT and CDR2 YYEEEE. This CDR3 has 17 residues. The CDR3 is CASSFPGLAGNTGELFF.

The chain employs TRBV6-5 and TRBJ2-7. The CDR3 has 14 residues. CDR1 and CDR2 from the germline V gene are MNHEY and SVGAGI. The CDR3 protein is CASSYSIGTYEQYF.

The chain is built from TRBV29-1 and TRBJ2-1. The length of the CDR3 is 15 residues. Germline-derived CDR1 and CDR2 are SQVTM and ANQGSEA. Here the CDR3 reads CSVDGAGGPYNEQFF.

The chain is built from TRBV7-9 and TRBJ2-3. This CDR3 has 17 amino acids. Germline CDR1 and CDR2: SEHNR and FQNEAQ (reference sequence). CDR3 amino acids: CASSPRREQKNTDTQYF.

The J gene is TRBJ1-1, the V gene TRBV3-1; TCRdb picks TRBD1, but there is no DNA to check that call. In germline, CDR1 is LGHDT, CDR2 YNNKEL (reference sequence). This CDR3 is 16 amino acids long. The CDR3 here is CASSPTGAKSNTEAFF.

CDR3: CSVDTSGQGANEQFF. The chain combines TRBV29-1 with TRBJ2-1; TCRdb selects TRBD1, and the lack of DNA leaves this call unchecked. This CDR3 has 15 residues. CDR1 is SQVTM and CDR2 is ANQGSEA in the germline V gene.

CDR3 protein: CASSDRGLTDTQYF. The rearrangement uses TRBV4-1 and TRBJ2-3; checking the TCRdb D call of TRBD1 is not possible without DNA. The CDR3 has 14 residues. In germline, CDR1 is MGHRA, CDR2 YSYEKL.

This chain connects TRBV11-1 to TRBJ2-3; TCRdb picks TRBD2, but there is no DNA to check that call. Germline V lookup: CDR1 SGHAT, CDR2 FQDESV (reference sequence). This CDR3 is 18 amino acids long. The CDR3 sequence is CASSLGGGSDASTDTQYF.

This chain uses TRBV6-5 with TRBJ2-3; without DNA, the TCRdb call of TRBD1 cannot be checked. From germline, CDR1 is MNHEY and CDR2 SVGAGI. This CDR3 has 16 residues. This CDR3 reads CASSYSSGAFTDTQYF.